This is a list of T cell receptor beta chains from one sample in a study of multiple sclerosis patients with progressive multifocal leukoencephalopathy. Method: immunoSEQ multiplex PCR; TCRdb's copy keeps in-frame clones and lacks some. Of tens of thousands of clones in the sample, more than 80% were seen once. Sequencing used PBMCs, obtained from a patient treated with natalizumab. The receptors here all came from a woman in her 30s with progressive multifocal leukoencephalopathy. CDR3s leave out the opening cysteine and the closing phenylalanine or tryptophan.

V gene: TRBV7-2; J gene: TRBJ2-2; CDR3 protein: ASRRDAGGGELF
V gene: TRBV28; J gene: TRBJ1-2; CDR3 protein: ASSLGTGERYYGYT
V gene: TRBV19; J gene: TRBJ1-3; CDR3 protein: ASSRQGQFGNTIY
V gene: TRBV18; J gene: TRBJ2-1; CDR3 protein: ASSPRYLRDITYNEQF
V gene: TRBV30; J gene: TRBJ1-1; CDR3 protein: AWSHEQGTEAF
V gene: TRBV5-1; J gene: TRBJ2-5; CDR3 protein: ASSLASGSQETQY
V gene: TRBV10-3; J gene: TRBJ2-3; CDR3 protein: AISEKAGGSTDTQY
V gene: TRBV6-1; J gene: TRBJ2-7; CDR3 protein: ASTLMAGAGEQY
V gene: TRBV19; J gene: TRBJ1-5; CDR3 protein: ASGQGGDNQPQH
V gene: TRBV2; J gene: TRBJ2-1; CDR3 protein: ASRLREASSYNEQF
V gene: TRBV9; J gene: TRBJ2-3; CDR3 protein: ASSARGIGFPSTDTQY
V gene: TRBV10-3; J gene: TRBJ2-3; CDR3 protein: AANTGEGQRTDTQY
V gene: TRBV4-2; J gene: TRBJ1-1; CDR3 protein: ASSQGRTGNTEAF
V gene: TRBV29-1; J gene: TRBJ2-7; CDR3 protein: SARQGEEQY
V gene: TRBV4-3; J gene: TRBJ2-4; CDR3 protein: ASPQGGPRHKNIQY
V gene: TRBV2; J gene: TRBJ1-5; CDR3 protein: ASSGGGHSSNQPQH
V gene: TRBV5-6; J gene: TRBJ2-5; CDR3 protein: ASSLLIYPGEQY
V gene: TRBV25-1; J gene: TRBJ1-2; CDR3 protein: ASSEGGANYGYT
V gene: TRBV18; J gene: TRBJ2-7; CDR3 protein: ASSQSSGRENEQY